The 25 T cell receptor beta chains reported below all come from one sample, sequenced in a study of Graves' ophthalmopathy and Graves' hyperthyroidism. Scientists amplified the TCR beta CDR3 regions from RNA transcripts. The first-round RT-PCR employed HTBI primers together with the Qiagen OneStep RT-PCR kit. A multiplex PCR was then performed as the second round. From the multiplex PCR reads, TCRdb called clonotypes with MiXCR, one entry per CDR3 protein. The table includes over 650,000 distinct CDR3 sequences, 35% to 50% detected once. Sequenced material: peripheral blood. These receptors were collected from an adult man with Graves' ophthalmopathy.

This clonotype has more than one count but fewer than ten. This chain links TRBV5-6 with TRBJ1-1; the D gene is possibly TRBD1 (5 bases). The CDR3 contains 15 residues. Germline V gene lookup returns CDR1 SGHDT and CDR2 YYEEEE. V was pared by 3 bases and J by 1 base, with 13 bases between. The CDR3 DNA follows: TGTGCCAGCAGCTCCCCTGGGGCAGCGAACACTGAAGCTTTCTTT. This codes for CASSSPGAANTEAFF.

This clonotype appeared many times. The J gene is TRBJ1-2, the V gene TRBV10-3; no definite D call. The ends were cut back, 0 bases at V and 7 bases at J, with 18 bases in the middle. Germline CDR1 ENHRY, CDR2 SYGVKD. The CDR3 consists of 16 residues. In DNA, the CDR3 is TGTGCCATCAGTGAGTCTAATACAGCAACCTTTCTTGGCTACACCTTC. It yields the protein CAISESNTATFLGYTF.

In DNA form, the CDR3 reads TGTGCCACCAGCAGAGCAAGCGGGGCGTACCAAGAGACCCAGTACTTC. This translates into CATSRASGAYQETQYF. The rearrangement links TRBV15 to TRBJ2-5, with TRBD2 identical over 7 bases. Germline V gene sequence: CDR1 LNHNV, CDR2 YYDKDF (reference sequence). V was pared by 1 base and J by 0 bases, with 5 bases of the junction left unmatched. The CDR3 totals 16 residues.

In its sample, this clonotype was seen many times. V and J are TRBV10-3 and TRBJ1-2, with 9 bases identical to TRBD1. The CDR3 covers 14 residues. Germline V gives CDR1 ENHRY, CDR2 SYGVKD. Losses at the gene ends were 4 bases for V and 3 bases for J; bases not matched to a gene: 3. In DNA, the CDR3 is TGTGCCATCAGTGTACAGGGGGCGGACTATGGCTACACCTTC. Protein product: CAISVQGADYGYTF.

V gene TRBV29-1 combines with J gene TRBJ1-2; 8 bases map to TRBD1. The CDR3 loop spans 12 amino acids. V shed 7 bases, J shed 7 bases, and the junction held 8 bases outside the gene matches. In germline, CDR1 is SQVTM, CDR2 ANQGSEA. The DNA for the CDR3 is TGCAGCGCGTGGACAGGGAAGACTGGCTACACCTTC. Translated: CSAWTGKTGYTF.

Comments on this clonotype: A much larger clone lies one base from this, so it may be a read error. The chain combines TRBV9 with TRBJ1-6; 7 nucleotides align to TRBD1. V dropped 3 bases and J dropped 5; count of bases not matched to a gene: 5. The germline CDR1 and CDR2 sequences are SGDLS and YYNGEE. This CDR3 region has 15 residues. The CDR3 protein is CASSGEQGNNSPLHF. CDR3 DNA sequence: TGTGCCAGCAGCGGGGAACAGGGGAATAATTCACCCCTCCACTTT. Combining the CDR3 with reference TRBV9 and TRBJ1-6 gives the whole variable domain DSGVTQTPKHLITATGQRVTLRCSPRSGDLSVYWYQQSLDQGLQFLIQYYNGEERAKGNILERFSAQQFPDLHSELNLSSLELGDSALYFCASSGEQGNNSPLHFGNGTRLTVT.

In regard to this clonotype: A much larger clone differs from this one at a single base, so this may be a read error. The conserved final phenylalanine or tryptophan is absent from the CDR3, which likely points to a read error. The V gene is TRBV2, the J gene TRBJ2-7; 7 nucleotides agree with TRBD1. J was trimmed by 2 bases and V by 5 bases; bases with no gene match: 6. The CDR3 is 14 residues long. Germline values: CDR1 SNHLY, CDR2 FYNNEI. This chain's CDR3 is CASSHRDRAYEQYS. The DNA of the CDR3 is TGTGCCAGCAGTCACCGGGACAGAGCCTACGAGCAGTACTCC.

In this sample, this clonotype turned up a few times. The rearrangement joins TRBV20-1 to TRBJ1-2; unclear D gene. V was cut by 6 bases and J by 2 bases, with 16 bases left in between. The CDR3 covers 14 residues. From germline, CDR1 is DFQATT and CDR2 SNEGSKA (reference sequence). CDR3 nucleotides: TGCAGTGCAACTACGACACGGTTGAACTATGGCTACACCTTC. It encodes CSATTTRLNYGYTF.

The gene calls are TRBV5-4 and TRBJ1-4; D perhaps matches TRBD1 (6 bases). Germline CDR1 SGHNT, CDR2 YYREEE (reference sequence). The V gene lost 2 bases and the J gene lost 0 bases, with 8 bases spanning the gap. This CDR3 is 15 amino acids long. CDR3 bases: TGTGCCAGCAGCTTCGGGGGGCCAACTAATGAAAAACTGTTTTTT. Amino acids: CASSFGGPTNEKLFF.

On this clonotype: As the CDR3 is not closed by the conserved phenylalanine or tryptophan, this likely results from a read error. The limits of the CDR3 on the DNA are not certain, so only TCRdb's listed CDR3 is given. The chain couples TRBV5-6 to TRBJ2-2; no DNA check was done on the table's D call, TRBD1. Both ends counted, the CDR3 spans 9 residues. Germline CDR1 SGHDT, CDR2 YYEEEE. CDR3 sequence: CASSLPAGI.

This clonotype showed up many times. The chain's CDR3 is CASSAQAYSNQPQHF. CDR3 nucleotide sequence: TGTGCCAGCAGCGCACAGGCATATAGCAATCAGCCCCAGCATTTT. The genes are TRBV6-6 and TRBJ1-5; a weak D match, TRBD1 (5 bases). V lost 6 bases and J 0 bases, leaving 12 bases between the germline ends. The CDR3 is 15 amino acids. Germline V gene sequence: CDR1 MNHNY, CDR2 SVGAGI (reference sequence).

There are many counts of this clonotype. CDR3 bases: TGTGCCAGTAGTGTATCGCGGGAGTACACCGGGGAGCTGTTTTTT. It translates to CASSVSREYTGELFF. V gene TRBV19 combines with J gene TRBJ2-2; 7 bases map to TRBD2. The CDR3 length is 15 residues. Germline V CDR1 and CDR2: LNHDA, SQIVND (reference sequence). J gave up 3 bases and V 5 bases, and 6 bases lay outside the gene matches.

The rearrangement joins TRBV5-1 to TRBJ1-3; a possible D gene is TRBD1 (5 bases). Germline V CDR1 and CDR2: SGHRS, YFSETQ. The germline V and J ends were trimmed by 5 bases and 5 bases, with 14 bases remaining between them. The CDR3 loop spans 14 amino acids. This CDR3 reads CASSYRDSRNTIYF. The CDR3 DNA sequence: TGCGCCAGCAGTTACCGGGACTCAAGAAACACCATATATTTT.

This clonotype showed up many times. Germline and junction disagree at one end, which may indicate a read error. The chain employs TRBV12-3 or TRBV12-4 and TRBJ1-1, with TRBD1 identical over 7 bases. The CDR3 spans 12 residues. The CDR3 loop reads CASSSQSYRGDF. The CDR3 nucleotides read TGTGCCAGCAGTTCACAATCCTACAGGGGTGACTTT.

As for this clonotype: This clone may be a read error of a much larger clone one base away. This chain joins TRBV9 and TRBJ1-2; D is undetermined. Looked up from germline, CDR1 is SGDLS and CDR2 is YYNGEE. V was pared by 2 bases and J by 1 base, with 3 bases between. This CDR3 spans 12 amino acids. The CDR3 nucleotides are TGTGCCAGCAGCGTCCTTAACTATGGCTACACCTTC. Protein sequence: CASSVLNYGYTF. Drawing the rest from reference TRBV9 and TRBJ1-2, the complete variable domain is DSGVTQTPKHLITATGQRVTLRCSPRSGDLSVYWYQQSLDQGLQFLIQYYNGEERAKGNILERFSAQQFPDLHSELNLSSLELGDSALYFCASSVLNYGYTFGSGTRLTVV.

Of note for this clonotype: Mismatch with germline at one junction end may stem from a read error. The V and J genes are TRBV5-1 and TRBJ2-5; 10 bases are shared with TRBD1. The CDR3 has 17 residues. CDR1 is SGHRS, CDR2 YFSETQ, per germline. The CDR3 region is CAGSLAVDRGQQETQYF. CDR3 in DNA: TGCGCCGGCAGCTTGGCCGTTGACAGGGGGCAGCAAGAGACCCAGTACTTC.

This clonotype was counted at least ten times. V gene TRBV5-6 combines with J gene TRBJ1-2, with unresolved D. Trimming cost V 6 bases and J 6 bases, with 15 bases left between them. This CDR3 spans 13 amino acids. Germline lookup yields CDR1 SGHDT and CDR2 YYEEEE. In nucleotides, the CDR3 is TGTGCCAGCACCCCCCCAGGCCTGAATGGCTACACCTTC. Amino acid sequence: CASTPPGLNGYTF.

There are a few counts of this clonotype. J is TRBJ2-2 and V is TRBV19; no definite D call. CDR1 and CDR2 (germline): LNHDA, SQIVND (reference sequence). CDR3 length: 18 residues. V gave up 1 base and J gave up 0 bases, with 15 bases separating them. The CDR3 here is CASSIGAGKRPNTGELFF. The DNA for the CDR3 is TGTGCCAGTAGTATAGGGGCAGGTAAACGTCCGAACACCGGGGAGCTGTTTTTT.

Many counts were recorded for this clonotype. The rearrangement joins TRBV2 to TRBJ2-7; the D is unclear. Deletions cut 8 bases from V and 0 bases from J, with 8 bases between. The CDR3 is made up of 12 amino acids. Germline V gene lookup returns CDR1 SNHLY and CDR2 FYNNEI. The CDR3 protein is CASSRNSYEQYF. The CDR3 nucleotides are TGTGCCAGCTCTAGGAACTCCTACGAGCAGTACTTC.

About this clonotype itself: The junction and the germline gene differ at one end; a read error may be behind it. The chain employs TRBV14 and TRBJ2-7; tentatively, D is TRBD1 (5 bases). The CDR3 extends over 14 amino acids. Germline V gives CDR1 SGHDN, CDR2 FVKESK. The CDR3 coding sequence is TGTGCCAACAGCCAAGTCGCAGGGTACTACGAGCAGTACTTC. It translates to CANSQVAGYYEQYF.

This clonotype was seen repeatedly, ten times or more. The DNA of the CDR3 is TGCAGTGCTAGAGCCGGAAAGGGACTCTACGAGCAGTACTTC. Amino acid sequence: CSARAGKGLYEQYF. This chain links TRBV20-1 with TRBJ2-7; D is perhaps TRBD2 (6 bases). The germline V and J ends were trimmed by 1 base and 3 bases, with 13 bases remaining between them. Germline V gene sequence: CDR1 DFQATT, CDR2 SNEGSKA (reference sequence). This CDR3 is 14 amino acids long.

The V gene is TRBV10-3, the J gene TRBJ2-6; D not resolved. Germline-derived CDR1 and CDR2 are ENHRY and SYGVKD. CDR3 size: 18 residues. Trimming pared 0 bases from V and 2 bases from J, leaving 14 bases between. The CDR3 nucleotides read TGTGCCATCAGTGAGTCTAGAGTCCGTAGGCCTGGGGCCAACGTCCTGACTTTC. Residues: CAISESRVRRPGANVLTF.

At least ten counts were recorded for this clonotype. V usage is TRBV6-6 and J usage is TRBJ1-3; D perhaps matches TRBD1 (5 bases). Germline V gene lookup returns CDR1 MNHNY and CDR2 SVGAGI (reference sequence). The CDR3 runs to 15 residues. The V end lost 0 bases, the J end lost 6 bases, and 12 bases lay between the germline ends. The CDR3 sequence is CASSYSGDPVNTIYF. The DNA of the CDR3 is TGTGCCAGCAGTTACTCGGGGGATCCAGTAAACACCATATATTTT.

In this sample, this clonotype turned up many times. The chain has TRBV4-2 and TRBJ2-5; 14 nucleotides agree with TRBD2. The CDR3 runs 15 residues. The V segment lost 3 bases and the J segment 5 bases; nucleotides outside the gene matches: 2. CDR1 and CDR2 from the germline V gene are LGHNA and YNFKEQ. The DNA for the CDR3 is TGTGCCAGCAGCCAGCGGACTAGCGGGAGGGAGACCCAGTACTTC. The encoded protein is CASSQRTSGRETQYF.

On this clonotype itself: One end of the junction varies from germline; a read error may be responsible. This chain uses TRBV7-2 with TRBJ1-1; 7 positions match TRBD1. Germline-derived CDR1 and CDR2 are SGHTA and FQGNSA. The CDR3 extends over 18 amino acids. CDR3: CASSHVLPRTGDGAEAFF. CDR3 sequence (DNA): TGTGCCAGCAGCCACGTATTACCCCGAACAGGGGATGGGGCTGAAGCGTTCTTT.